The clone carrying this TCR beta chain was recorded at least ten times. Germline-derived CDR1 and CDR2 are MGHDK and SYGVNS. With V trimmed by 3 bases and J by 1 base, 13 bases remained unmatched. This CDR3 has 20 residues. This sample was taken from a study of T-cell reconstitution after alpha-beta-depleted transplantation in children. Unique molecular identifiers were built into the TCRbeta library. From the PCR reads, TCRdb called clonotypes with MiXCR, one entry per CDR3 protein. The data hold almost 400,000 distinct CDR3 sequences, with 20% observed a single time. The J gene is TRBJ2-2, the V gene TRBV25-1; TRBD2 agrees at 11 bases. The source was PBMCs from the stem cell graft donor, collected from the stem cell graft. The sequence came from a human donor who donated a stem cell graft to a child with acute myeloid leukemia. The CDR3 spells CASSEPPYSGRDLNTGELFF. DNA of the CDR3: TGTGCCAGCAGTGAGCCTCCCTATAGCGGGAGGGACCTGAACACCGGGGAGCTGTTTTTT. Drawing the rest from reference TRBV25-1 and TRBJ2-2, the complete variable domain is EADIYQTPRYLVIGTGKKITLECSQTMGHDKMYWYQQDPGMELHLIHYSYGVNSTEKGDLSSESTVSRIRTEHFPLTLESARPSHTSQYLCASSEPPYSGRDLNTGELFFGEGSRLTVL.